These 10 T cell receptor beta chains share one sample of origin, sequenced in a study of cytomegalovirus exposure and HLA in healthy donors. It was with 60 Vbeta and 13 Jbeta primers that the PCR ran. The method was immunoSEQ multiplex PCR; TCRdb's version includes in-frame clones alone and lacks a portion of them. Of 140,000 or so clones in the sample, approximately 80% were seen once. The specimen sequenced was PBMCs. The receptors here all came from a female donor in good health and CMV-seronegative.

The chain links TRBV30 to TRBJ2-1; 10 bases are shared with TRBD2. CDR3 length equals 14 residues. After removal of 4 bases from V and 9 bases from J, the junction contained 9 bases not matched to a gene. Per germline, CDR1 GTSNPN and CDR2 SVGIG (reference sequence). CDR3 protein: CAWNPSGGAGEQFF. The CDR3 DNA follows: TGTGCCTGGAATCCCAGCGGGGGGGCCGGTGAGCAGTTCTTC.

The gene calls are TRBV7-2 and TRBJ1-2, with D hard to call. CDR3 size: 14 residues. V lost 4 bases, J lost 4 bases, and 13 bases lay in between. Germline V gene data show CDR1 as SGHTA and CDR2 as FQGNSA. The CDR3: CASSYISELYGYTF. Here the CDR3 DNA reads TGTGCCAGCAGCTACATATCGGAGCTCTATGGCTACACCTTC. Drawing the rest from reference TRBV7-2 and TRBJ1-2, the complete variable domain is GAGVSQSPSNKVTEKGKDVELRCDPISGHTALYWYRQSLGQGLEFLIYFQGNSAPDKSGLPSDRFSAERTGGSVSTLTIQRTQQEDSAVYLCASSYISELYGYTFGSGTRLTVV.

The CDR3 region has the DNA TGTGCCAGCAGCTATGAACTGACTGAAGCTTTCTTT. Protein product: CASSYELTEAFF. V usage is TRBV5-5 and J usage is TRBJ1-1; D gene uncertain. The ends were cut back, 3 bases at V and 5 bases at J, with 8 bases in the middle. CDR1 and CDR2 from the germline V gene are SGHKS and YYEKEE (reference sequence). CDR3 size: 12 residues.

The chain joins TRBV29-1 to TRBJ1-2; D gene unclear. Germline assignment: CDR1 SQVTM and CDR2 ANQGSEA. With 3 bases removed from V and 3 bases from J, the gap between germline ends came to 5 bases. CDR3 size: 11 residues. The CDR3 here is CSVETHYGYTF. The CDR3 nucleotides read TGCAGCGTTGAGACACACTATGGCTACACCTTC.

This clone has only a few counts. V usage is TRBV10-3 and J usage is TRBJ1-1; tentative D call: TRBD1 (5 bases). In germline, CDR1 is ENHRY, CDR2 SYGVKD. Trimming removed 9 bases at V and 1 base at J, with 12 bases between. The CDR3 has 13 residues. The CDR3 spells CAMGEGPNTEAFF. CDR3 nucleotide sequence: TGTGCCATGGGGGAGGGTCCGAACACTGAAGCTTTCTTT.

This chain connects TRBV19 to TRBJ1-2; D may be TRBD1 (6 bases). CDR1 and CDR2 (germline): LNHDA, SQIVND (reference sequence). The CDR3 covers 13 residues. The V end lost 8 bases, the J end lost 6 bases, and 16 bases lay between the germline ends. Written as DNA, the CDR3 is TGTGCCAGTGGAGTCAGGGGCTGGGATGGCTACACCTTC. It translates to CASGVRGWDGYTF.

This chain connects TRBV29-1 to TRBJ1-4; 7 bases are shared with TRBD1. V trimming: 6 bases; J trimming: 8 bases; junction bases outside the gene matches: 3. From germline, CDR1 is SQVTM and CDR2 ANQGSEA. This CDR3 has 11 residues. The CDR3 DNA follows: TGCAGCGTGGGACAGTTCGAAAAACTGTTTTTT. Protein sequence: CSVGQFEKLFF.

The V and J genes are TRBV6-1 and TRBJ2-3; TRBD2 is a possible D gene (6 bases). Trimming left V 7 bases short and J 2 bases short, with 10 bases between. Looked up from germline, CDR1 is MNHNS and CDR2 is SASEGT. This CDR3 contains 13 residues. CDR3 loop: CASMDYYTDTQYF. Here the CDR3 DNA reads TGTGCCAGCATGGACTACTACACAGATACGCAGTATTTT.

In nucleotides, the CDR3 is TGTGCCAGCAGCTTAGCGCGGGGCTACGAGCAGTACTTC. Translated: CASSLARGYEQYF. V usage is TRBV7-6 and J usage is TRBJ2-5; a weak D match, TRBD2 (6 bases). TRBJ2-7 explains the end of the DNA better; the J call may be wrong. This CDR3 is 13 amino acids long. CDR1 and CDR2 (germline): SGHVS, FNYEAQ.

The chain has TRBV5-1 and TRBJ1-6; TRBD1 is a possible D gene (5 bases). Trimming pared 0 bases from V and 5 bases from J, leaving 12 bases between. The CDR3 spans 16 residues. The germline gives CDR1 SGHRS, CDR2 YFSETQ. The CDR3 nucleotides are TGCGCCAGCAGCTTGGCCGGCAGGGTCAATAATTCACCCCTCCACTTT. Its translation is CASSLAGRVNNSPLHF.